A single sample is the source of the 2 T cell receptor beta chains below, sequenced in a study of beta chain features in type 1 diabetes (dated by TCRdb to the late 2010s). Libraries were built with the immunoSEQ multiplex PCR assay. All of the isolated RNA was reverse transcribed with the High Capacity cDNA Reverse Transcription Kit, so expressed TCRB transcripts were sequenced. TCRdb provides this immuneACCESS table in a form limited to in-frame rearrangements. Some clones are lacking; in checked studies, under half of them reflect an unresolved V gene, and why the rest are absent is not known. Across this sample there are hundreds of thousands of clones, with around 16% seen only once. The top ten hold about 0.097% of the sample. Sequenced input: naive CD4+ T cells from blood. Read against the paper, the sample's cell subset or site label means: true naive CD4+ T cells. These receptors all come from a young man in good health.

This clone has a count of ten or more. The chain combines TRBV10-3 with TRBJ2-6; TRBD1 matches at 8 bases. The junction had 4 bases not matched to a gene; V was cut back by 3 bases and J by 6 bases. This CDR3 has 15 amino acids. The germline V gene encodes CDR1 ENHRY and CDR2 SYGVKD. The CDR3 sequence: CAISEGQGLANVLTF. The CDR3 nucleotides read TGTGCCATCAGTGAAGGACAGGGATTGGCCAACGTCCTGACTTTC.

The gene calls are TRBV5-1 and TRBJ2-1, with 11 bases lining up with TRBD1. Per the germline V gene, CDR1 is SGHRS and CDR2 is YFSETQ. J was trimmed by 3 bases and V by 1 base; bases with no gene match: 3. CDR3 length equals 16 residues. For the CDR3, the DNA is TGCGCCAGCAGCTTGATCGGGACAGGGGGCTACAATGAGCAGTTCTTC. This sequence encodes CASSLIGTGGYNEQFF.